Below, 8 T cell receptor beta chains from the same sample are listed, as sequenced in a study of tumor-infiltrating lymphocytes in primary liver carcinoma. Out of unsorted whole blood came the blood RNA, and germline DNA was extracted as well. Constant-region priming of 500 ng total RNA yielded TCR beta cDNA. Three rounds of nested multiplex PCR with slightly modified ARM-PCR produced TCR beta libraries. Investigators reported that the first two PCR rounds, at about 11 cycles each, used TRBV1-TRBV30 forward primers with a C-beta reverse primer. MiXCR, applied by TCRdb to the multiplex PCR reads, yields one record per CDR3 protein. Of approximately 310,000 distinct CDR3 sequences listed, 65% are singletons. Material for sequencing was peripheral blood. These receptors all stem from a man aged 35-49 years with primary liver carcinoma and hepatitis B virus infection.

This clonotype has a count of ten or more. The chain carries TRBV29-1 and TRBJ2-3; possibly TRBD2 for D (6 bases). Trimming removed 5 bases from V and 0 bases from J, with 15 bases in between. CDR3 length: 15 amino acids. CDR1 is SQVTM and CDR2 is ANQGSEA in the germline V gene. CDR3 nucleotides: TGCAGCGTTTGGGCCGGGGGAGATAGCACAGATACGCAGTATTTT. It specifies CSVWAGGDSTDTQYF.

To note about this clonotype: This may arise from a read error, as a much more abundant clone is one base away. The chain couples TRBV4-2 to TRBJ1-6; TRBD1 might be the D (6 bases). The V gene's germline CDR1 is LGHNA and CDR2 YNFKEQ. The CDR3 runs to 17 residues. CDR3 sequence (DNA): TGTACCAGCAGCAAAGATGCCCTGGACAGATATAATTCACCCCTCCACTTT. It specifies CTSSKDALDRYNSPLHF.

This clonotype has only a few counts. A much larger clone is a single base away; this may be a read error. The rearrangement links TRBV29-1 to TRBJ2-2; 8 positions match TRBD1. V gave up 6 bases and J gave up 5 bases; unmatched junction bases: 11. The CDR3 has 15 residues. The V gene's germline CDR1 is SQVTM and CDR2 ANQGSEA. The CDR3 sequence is CSVREVRGLTGELFF. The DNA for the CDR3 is TGCAGCGTCCGAGAGGTCAGGGGGCTTACCGGGGAGCTGTTTTTT.

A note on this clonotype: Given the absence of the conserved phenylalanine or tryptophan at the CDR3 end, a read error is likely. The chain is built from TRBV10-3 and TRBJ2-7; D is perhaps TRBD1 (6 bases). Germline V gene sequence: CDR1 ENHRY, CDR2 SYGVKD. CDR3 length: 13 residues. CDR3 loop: CAIRPGQTYEQYL. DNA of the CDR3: TGCGCCATCAGACCCGGACAGACCTACGAGCAGTACTTA.

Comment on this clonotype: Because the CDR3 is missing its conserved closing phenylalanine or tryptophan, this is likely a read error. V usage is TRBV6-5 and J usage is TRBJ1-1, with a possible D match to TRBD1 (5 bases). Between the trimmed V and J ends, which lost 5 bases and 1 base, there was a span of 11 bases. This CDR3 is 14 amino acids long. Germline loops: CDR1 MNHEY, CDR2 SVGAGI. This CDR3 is CASSQRQTNTEAFY. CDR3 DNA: TGTGCCAGCAGTCAGCGACAGACGAACACTGAAGCTTTCTAT.

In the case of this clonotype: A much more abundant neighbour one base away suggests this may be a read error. DNA of the CDR3: TGTGCCAGCACCGGGACTAGCTCCTGCAATGAGCAGTTCTTC. This codes for CASTGTSSCNEQFF. The chain couples TRBV6-6 to TRBJ2-1; 9 bases are a match to TRBD2. There are 14 residues in the CDR3. The germline gives CDR1 MNHNY, CDR2 SVGAGI (reference sequence).

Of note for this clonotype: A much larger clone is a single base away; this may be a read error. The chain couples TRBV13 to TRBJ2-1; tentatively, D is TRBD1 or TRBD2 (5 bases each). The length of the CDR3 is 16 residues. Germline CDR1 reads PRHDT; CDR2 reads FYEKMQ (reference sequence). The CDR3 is CANSLGDLGRGNEQFF. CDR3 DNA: TGTGCCAACAGCTTAGGGGACCTGGGAAGGGGCAATGAGCAGTTCTTC.

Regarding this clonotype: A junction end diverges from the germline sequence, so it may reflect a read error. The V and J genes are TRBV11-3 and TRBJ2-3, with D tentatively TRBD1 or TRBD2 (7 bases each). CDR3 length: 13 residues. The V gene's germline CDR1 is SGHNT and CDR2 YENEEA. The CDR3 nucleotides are TGTGTCAGCAGCTTCAGCGGGACAGATACGCCGTATTTT. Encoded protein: CVSSFSGTDTPYF.